This T cell receptor beta chain was recorded in a study of blood T cell repertoires in COVID-19. The J segment lost 7 bases and the V segment lost 1 base, leaving 2 bases of the junction unmatched. The CDR3 totals 15 residues. Germline V gives CDR1 SNHLY, CDR2 FYNNEI. Profiled with immunoSEQ multiplex PCR; TCRdb holds only in-frame clones, not every one. Of approximately 130,000 clones in the sample, over 75% are singletons; the top ten hold approximately 28%. The source material was peripheral blood. J is TRBJ1-3 and V is TRBV2, with 12 bases that match TRBD1. This receptor was obtained from a man between 70 and 80 years old with active or convalescent COVID-19. Here the CDR3 DNA reads TGTGCCAGCAGTGAAGGGGGGACAGGGGGCAACACCATATATTTT. As protein: CASSEGGTGGNTIYF.